This entry lists 3 T cell receptor beta chains sequenced from one sample in a study of T cells in women clearing cervical HPV infection. Clones were read by immunoSEQ multiplex PCR, and TCRdb kept only the in-frame ones, dropping some. This sample's table reports approximately 35,000 clones. Sequenced input: blood buffy coat. The source of these receptors is a woman between 18 and 70 years old with a cervical HPV16 infection that either progressed to CIN3+ or cleared (not recorded which).

Points on this clone: The read terminates 3 residues ahead of where the CDR3 ends, so the germline J gene completes it. This sequence joins TRBV4-1 and TRBJ2-7; 7 bases agree with TRBD2. Germline CDR1 and CDR2: MGHRA and YSYEKL. The CDR3 sequence is 15 residues long. Trimming at V came to 0 bases and at J to 3 bases, leaving 5 bases not matched to a gene. CDR3 loop: CASSQDSRGNYEQYF. The CDR3 DNA, read in part, is TGCGCCAGCAGCCAAGATTCGCGGGGGAACTACGAG.

A remark on this clone: The CDR3 is cut off 3 residues early in the read; its end comes from the germline J gene. V is TRBV5-4 and J is TRBJ1-2, with no clear D. The V and J ends lost 5 bases and 2 bases respectively, with 16 bases between them. The CDR3 contains 15 residues. The germline V gene has CDR1 SGHNT and CDR2 YYREEE (reference sequence). CDR3 sequence: CASREAGGRNYGYTF. The sequenced CDR3 bases are TGTGCCAGCAGGGAAGCAGGAGGAAGGAACTATGGC.

Concerning this clone itself: The read ends 3 residues before the CDR3 terminus; that terminus is restored from the germline J gene. The chain has TRBV18 and TRBJ1-1; 7 bases map to TRBD1. The CDR3 is made up of 13 amino acids. Trimming at V came to 5 bases and at J to 5 bases, leaving 5 bases not matched to a gene. Germline CDR1 is KGHSH and CDR2 is LQKENI. CDR3 region: CASSVQGWTEAFF. The covered CDR3 bases are TGTGCCAGCTCAGTACAGGGGTGGACTGAA.